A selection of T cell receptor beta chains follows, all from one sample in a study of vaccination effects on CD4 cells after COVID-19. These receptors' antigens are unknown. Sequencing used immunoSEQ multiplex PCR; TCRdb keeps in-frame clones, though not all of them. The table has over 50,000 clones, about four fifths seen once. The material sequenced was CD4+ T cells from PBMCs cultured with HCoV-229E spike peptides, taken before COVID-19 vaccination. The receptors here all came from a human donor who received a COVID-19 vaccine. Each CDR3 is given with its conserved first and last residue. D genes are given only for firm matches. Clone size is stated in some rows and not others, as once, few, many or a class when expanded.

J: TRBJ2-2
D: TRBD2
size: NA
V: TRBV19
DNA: TGTGCCAGTAGTAGGGGCCTAGCGGTGGCGACCACCGGGGAGCTGTTTTTT
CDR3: CASSRGLAVATTGELFF

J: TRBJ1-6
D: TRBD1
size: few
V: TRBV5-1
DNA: TGCGCCAGCAGCCCCGGGACAGGGCCATCACCCCTCCACTTT
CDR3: CASSPGTGPSPLHF

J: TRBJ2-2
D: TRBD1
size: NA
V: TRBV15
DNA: TGTGCCACCAGCAGAGATGCAGGGGACAGGAACACCGGGGAGCTGTTTTTT
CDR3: CATSRDAGDRNTGELFF

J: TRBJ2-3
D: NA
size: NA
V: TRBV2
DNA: TGTGCCAGCAGTCCCCTACTGGACAGCGTACTTACAGGAGGCACAGATACGCAGTATTTT
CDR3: CASSPLLDSVLTGGTDTQYF

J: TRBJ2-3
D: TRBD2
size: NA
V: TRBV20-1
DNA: TGCAGTGCTAGTGGACTAGCGGGGGTGCACACAGATACGCAGTATTTT
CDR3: CSASGLAGVHTDTQYF

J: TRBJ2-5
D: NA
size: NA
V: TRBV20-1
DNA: TGCAGTGCTAGTAGGAAGGAGACCCAGTACTTC
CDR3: CSASRKETQYF

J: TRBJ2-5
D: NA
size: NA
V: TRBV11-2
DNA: TGTGCCAGCAAGTCATCACTCCCACACACTCAAGAGACCCAGTACTTC
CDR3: CASKSSLPHTQETQYF

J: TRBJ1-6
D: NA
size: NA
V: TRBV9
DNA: TGTGCCAGCAGCCTATTGTCCTATAATTCACCCCTCCACTTT
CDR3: CASSLLSYNSPLHF

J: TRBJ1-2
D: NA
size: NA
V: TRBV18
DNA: TGTGCCAGCTCACCAGAGGTCCAGGGAAATGGCTACACCTTC
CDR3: CASSPEVQGNGYTF

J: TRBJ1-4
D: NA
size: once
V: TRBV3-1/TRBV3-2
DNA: TGTGCCAGCAGCCAAGGTTATTTAACTAATGAAAAACTGTTTTTT
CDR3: CASSQGYLTNEKLFF

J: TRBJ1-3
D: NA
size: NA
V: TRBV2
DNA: TGTGCCAGCAGTGAACTTCAGCTTGGAAACACCATATATTTT
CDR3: CASSELQLGNTIYF

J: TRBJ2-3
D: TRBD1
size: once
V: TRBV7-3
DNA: TGTGCCAGCAGCCCGACAGGGAACACAGATACGCAGTATTTT
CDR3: CASSPTGNTDTQYF

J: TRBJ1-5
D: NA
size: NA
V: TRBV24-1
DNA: TGTGCCACCAGTGATGCCCGGGTTGAACAGCCCCAGCATTTT
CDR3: CATSDARVEQPQHF

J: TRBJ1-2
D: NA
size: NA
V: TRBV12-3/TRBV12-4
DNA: TGTGCCAGCAGTTTGGGGATCTATGGCTACACCTTC
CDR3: CASSLGIYGYTF

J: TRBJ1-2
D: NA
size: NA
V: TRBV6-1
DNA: TGTGCCAGCAGTGAAAGGTGGTGGGGACACCAAAAGGAGGGCTACACCTTC
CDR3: CASSERWWGHQKEGYTF

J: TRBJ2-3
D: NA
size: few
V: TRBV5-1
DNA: TGCGCCAGCAGCTTGGATGTCGCCCCGGGCACAGATACGCAGTATTTT
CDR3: CASSLDVAPGTDTQYF

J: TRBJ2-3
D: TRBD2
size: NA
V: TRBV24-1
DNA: TGTGCCACCAGGGGAGCGGGGGCCAGCACAGATACGCAGTATTTT
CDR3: CATRGAGASTDTQYF

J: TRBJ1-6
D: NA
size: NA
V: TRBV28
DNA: TGTGCCAGCCAAATAGAGGCGGGCAGAAATTCACCCCTCCACTTT
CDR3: CASQIEAGRNSPLHF

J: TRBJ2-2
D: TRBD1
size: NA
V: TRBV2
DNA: TGTGCCAGCAGTGTACGCCAGGGGGCAACCGGGGAGCTGTTTTTT
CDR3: CASSVRQGATGELFF

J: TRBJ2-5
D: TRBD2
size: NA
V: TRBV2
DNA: TGTGCCAGCAGTGGGGAACGGGGGGATCGAGGGACCCAGTACTTC
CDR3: CASSGERGDRGTQYF

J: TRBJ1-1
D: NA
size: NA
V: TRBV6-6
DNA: TGTGCCAGCACATTAACAGGGACGAGCACTGAAGCTTTCTTT
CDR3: CASTLTGTSTEAFF

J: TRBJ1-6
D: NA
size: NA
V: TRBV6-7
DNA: TGTGCTCTCAAGGGGTCGAAGTATAATTCACCCCTCCACTTT
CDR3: CALKGSKYNSPLHF

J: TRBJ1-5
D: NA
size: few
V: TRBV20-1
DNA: TGCAGTGCTAGTTCCGATTATAGCAATCAGCCCCAGCATTTT
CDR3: CSASSDYSNQPQHF

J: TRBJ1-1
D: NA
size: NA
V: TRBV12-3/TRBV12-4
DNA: TGTGCCAGCAGTTTTTCGGGGAACACTGAAGCTTTCTTT
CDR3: CASSFSGNTEAFF

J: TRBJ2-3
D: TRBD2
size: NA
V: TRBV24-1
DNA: TGTGCCACCAGTGACTCCGGGGGGGCGCAAGATACGCAGTATTTT
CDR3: CATSDSGGAQDTQYF

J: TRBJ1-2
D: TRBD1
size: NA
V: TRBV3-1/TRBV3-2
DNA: TGTGCCAGCAGCCCCACTCCAGGGACAGGGGTTGGCTACACCTTC
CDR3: CASSPTPGTGVGYTF